This T cell receptor beta chain came from a study of vaccination and CD4 T cells after COVID-19. TCRdb re-analysed the PCR reads in MiXCR, keeping a single row per CDR3 protein. Among some 21,000 distinct CDR3 sequences listed, under 60% were seen once. There are 12 residues in the CDR3. V was shortened by 0 bases and J by 8 bases, with 6 bases between the two germline ends. Germline CDR1 reads MNHEY; CDR2 reads SMNVEV (reference sequence). This clonotype has a handful of counts. The TCR sequence derives from a human donor who had recovered from COVID-19. The sample was CD4+ T cells from blood, taken before SARS-CoV-2 vaccination. The chain combines TRBV27 with TRBJ2-3, with D possibly being TRBD1 or TRBD2 (5 bases each). CDR3 DNA: TGTGCCAGCAGTTTATCGAGGGGTACGCAGTATTTT. Translated, it gives CASSLSRGTQYF.